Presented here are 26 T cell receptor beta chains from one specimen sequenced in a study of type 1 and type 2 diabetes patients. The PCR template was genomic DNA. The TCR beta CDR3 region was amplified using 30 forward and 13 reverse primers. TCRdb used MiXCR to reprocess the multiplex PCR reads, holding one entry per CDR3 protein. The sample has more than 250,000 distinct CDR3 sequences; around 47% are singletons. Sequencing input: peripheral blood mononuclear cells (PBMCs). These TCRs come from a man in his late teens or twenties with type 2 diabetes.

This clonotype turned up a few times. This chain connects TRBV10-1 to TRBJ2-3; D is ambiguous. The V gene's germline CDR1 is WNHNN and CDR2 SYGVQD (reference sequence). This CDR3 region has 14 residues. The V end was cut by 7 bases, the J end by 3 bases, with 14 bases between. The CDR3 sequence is CASNEDGGTDTQYF. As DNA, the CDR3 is TGCGCCAGCAATGAAGATGGCGGTACAGATACGCAGTATTTT.

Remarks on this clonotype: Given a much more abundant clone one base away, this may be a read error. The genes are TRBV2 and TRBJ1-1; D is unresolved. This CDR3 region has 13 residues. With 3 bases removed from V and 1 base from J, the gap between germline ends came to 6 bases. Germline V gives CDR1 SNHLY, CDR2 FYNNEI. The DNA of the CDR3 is TGTGCCAGCAGTGACCGGCCGAACACTGAAGCTTTCTTT. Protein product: CASSDRPNTEAFF.

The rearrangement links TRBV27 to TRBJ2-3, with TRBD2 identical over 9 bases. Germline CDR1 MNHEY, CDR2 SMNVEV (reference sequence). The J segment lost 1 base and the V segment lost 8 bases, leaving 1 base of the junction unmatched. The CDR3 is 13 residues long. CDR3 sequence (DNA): TGTGCCAGCGGCGGGAGGGGCACAGATACGCAGTATTTT. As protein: CASGGRGTDTQYF.

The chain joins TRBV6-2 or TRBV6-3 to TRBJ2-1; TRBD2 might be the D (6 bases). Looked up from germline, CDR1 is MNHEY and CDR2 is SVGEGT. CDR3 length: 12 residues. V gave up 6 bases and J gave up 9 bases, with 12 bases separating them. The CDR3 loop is CASRTRVTEQFF. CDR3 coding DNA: TGTGCCAGCAGGACTAGAGTGACTGAGCAGTTCTTC.

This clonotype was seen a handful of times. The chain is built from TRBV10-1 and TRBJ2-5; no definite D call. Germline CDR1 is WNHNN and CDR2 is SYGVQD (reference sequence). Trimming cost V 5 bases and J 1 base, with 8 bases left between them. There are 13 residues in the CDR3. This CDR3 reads CASSPTAQETQYF. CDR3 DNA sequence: TGCGCCAGCAGTCCAACAGCCCAAGAGACCCAGTACTTC.

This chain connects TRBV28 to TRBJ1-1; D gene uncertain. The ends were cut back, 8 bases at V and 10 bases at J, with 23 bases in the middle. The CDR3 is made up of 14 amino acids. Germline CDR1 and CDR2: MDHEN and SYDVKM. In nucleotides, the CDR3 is TGTGCCAGCCGGACCGGGGAGGGAAAGTGGGGAGCTTTCTTT. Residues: CASRTGEGKWGAFF.

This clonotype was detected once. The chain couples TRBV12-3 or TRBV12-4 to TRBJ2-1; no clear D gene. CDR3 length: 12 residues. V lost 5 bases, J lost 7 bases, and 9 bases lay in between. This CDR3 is CASSLQRNEQFF. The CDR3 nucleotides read TGTGCCAGCAGTCTCCAGAGAAATGAGCAGTTCTTC.

Here the CDR3 reads CASSYVTEAGYEQYF. In DNA form, the CDR3 reads TGTGCCAGCAGCTACGTTACCGAGGCCGGCTACGAGCAGTACTTC. V and J are TRBV7-2 and TRBJ2-7, with D unresolved. V was pared by 4 bases and J by 3 bases, with 16 bases between. The CDR3 runs 15 residues. The V gene's germline CDR1 is SGHTA and CDR2 FQGNSA.

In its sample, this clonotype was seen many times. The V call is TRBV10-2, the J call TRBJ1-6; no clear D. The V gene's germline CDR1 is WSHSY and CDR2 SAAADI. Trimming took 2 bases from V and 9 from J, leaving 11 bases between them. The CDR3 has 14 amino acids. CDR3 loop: CASSEGQDGSPLHF. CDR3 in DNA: TGCGCCAGCAGTGAGGGGCAGGACGGTTCACCCCTCCACTTT.

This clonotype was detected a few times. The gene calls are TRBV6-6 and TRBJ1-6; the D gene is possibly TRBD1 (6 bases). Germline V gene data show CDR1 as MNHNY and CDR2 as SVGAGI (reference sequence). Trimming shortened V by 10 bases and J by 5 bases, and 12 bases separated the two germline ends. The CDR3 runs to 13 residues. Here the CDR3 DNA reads TGTGCCATCAGCGGACAGAATAATTCACCCCTCCACTTT. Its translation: CAISGQNNSPLHF.

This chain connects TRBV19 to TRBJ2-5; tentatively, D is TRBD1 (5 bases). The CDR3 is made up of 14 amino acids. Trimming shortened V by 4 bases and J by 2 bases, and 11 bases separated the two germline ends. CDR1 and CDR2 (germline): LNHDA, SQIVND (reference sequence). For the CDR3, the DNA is TGTGCCAGTAGTACCCGACAGATACAAGAGACCCAGTACTTC. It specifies CASSTRQIQETQYF.

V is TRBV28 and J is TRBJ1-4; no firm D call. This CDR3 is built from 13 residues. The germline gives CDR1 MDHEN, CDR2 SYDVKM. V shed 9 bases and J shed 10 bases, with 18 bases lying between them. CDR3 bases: TGTGCCAGTGTAGCAATTAGTGGTGGAAAACTGTTTTTT. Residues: CASVAISGGKLFF. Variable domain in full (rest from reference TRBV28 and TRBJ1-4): DVKVTQSSRYLVKRTGEKVFLECVQDMDHENMFWYRQDPGLGLRLIYFSYDVKMKEKGDIPEGYSVSREKKERFSLILESASTNQTSMYLCASVAISGGKLFFGSGTQLSVL.

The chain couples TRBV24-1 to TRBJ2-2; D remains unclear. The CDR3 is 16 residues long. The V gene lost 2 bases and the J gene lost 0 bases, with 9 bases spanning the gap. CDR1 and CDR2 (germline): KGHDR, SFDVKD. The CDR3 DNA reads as TGTGCCACCAGTGATTCCGGGCAGTCGAACACCGGGGAGCTGTTTTTT. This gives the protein CATSDSGQSNTGELFF.

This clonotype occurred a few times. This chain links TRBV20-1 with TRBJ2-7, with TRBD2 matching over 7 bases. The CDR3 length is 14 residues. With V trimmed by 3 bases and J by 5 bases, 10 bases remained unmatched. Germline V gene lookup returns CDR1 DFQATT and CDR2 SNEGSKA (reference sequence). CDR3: CSASGGSRRDEQYF. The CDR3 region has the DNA TGCAGTGCTAGTGGCGGGAGTAGAAGAGACGAGCAGTACTTC.

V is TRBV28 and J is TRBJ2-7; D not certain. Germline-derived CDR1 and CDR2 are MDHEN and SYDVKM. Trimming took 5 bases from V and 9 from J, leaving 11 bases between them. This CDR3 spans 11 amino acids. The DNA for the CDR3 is TGTGCCAGCAGTGAACCCCAAGTGCAGTACTTC. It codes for CASSEPQVQYF.

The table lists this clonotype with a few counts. CDR3 coding DNA: TGTGCCACGGGTGATGGCAATCAGCCCCAGCATTTT. This codes for CATGDGNQPQHF. The chain joins TRBV24-1 to TRBJ1-5; D gene unclear. CDR3 length equals 12 residues. The V end lost 10 bases, the J end lost 2 bases, and 8 bases lay between the germline ends. The germline V gene has CDR1 KGHDR and CDR2 SFDVKD.

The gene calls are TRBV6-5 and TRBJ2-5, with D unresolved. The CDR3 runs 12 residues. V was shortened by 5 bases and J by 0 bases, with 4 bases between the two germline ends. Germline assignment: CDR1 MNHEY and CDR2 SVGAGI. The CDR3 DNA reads TGTGCCAGCAGTAAATACCAAGAGACCCAGTACTTC. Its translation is CASSKYQETQYF.

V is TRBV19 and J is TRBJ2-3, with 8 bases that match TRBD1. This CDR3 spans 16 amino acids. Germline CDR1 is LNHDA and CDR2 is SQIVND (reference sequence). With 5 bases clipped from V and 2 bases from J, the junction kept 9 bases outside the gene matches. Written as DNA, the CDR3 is TGTGCCAGTAGTTCCAGGACAGGGCTGACCACAGATACGCAGTATTTT. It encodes CASSSRTGLTTDTQYF.

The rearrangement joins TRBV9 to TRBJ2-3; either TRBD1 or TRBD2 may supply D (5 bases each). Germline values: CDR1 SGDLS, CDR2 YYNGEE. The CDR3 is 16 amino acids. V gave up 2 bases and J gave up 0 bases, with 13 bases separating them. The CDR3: CASSVDPGPSTDTQYF. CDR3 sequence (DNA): TGTGCCAGCAGCGTGGATCCGGGACCTAGCACAGATACGCAGTATTTT.

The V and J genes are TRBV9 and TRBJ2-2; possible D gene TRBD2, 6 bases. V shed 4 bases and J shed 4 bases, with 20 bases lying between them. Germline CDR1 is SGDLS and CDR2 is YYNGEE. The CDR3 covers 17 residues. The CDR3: CASSLRTSPTFTGELFF. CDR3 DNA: TGTGCCAGCAGCTTACGAACTAGCCCTACTTTCACCGGGGAGCTGTTTTTT.

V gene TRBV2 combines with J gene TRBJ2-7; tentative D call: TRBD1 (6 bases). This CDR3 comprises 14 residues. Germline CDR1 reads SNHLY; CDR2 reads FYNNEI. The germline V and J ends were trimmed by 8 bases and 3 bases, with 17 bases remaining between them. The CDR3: CASAPLDRNYEQYF. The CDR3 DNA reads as TGTGCCAGCGCCCCGTTGGACAGAAACTACGAGCAGTACTTC. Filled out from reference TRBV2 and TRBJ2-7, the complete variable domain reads EPEVTQTPSHQVTQMGQEVILRCVPISNHLYFYWYRQILGQKVEFLVSFYNNEISEKSEIFDDQFSVERPDGSNFTLKIRSTKLEDSAMYFCASAPLDRNYEQYFGPGTRLTVT.

The CDR3 coding sequence is TGTGCCAGCAGTTCAGGGGAGGTGGCTTTCTTT. Amino acid sequence: CASSSGEVAFF. The chain is built from TRBV12-3 or TRBV12-4 and TRBJ1-1; TRBD1 might be the D (6 bases). The CDR3 consists of 11 residues. V lost 4 bases, J lost 11 bases, and 11 bases lay in between.

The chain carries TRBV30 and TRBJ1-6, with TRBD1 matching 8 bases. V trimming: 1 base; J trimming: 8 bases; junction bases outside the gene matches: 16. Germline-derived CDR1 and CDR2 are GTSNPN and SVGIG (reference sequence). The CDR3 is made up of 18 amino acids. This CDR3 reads CAWSASAPLDRVYSPLHF. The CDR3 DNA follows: TGTGCCTGGAGTGCCTCAGCGCCTTTGGACAGGGTATATTCACCCCTCCACTTT.

This chain's CDR3 is CASSFGTVDQPQHF. DNA for the CDR3: TGTGCCAGCAGCTTTGGGACAGTTGATCAGCCCCAGCATTTT. The V call is TRBV5-5, the J call TRBJ1-5; 7 positions agree with TRBD1. CDR3 size: 14 residues. CDR1 and CDR2 from the germline V gene are SGHKS and YYEKEE (reference sequence). V gave up 2 bases and J gave up 5 bases; unmatched junction bases: 4.

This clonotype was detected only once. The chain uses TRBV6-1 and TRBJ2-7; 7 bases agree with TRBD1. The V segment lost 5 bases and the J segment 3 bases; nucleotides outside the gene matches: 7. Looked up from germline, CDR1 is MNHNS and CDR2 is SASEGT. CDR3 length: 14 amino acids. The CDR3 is CASSHMDRSYEQYF. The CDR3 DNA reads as TGTGCCAGCAGTCACATGGACAGGAGCTACGAGCAGTACTTC.

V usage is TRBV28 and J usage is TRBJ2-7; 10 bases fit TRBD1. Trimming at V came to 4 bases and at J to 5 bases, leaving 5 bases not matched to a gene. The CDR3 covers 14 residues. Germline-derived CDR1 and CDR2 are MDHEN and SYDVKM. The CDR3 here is CASSWGTGANEQYF. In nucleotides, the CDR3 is TGTGCCAGCAGTTGGGGGACAGGGGCGAACGAGCAGTACTTC. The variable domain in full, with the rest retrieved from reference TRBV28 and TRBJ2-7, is DVKVTQSSRYLVKRTGEKVFLECVQDMDHENMFWYRQDPGLGLRLIYFSYDVKMKEKGDIPEGYSVSREKKERFSLILESASTNQTSMYLCASSWGTGANEQYFGPGTRLTVT.